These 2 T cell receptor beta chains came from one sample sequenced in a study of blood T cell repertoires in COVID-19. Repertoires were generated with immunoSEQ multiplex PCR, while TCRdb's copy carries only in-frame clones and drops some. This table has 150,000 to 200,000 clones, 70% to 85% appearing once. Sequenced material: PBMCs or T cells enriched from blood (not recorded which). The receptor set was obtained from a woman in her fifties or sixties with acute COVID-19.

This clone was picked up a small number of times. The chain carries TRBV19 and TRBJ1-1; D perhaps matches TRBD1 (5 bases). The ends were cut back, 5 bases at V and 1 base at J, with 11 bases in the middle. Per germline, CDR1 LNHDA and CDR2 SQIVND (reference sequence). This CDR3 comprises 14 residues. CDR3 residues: CASSHTGTNTEAFF. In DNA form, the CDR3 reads TGTGCCAGTAGTCACACAGGCACGAACACTGAAGCTTTCTTT.

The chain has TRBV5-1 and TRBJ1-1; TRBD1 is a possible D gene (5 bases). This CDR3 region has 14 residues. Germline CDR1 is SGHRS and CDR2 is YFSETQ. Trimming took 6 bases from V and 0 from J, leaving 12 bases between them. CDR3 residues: CASMIGEMNTEAFF. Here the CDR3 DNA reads TGCGCCAGCATGATAGGGGAAATGAACACTGAAGCTTTCTTT.